This entry is about one T cell receptor (beta chain). Germline values: CDR1 MNHEY, CDR2 SVGAGI. V was pared by 2 bases and J by 3 bases, with 22 bases between. This CDR3 comprises 18 residues. One entry per CDR3 protein results from TCRdb running MiXCR on the 5' RACE reads. In the table there are 150,000 or so distinct CDR3 sequences, roughly 15% of which are singletons. These data are taken from a study of T-cell memory formation after mild COVID-19. The specimen was PBMCs or a T cell subset sorted from them (not recorded which). This receptor was taken from an adult woman who had mild COVID-19 (a few samples of this study predate the infection). Cell type and time point are not known. The V gene is TRBV6-5, the J gene TRBJ1-2, with D maybe TRBD1 (5 bases). CDR3 region: CASSYTRIWSGLDYGYTF. CDR3 DNA sequence: TGTGCCAGCAGTTACACACGGATATGGTCAGGGCTGGACTATGGCTACACCTTC.